One sample yielded the 4 T cell receptor beta chains listed below, sequenced in a study of Graves' ophthalmopathy and Graves' hyperthyroidism listed by TCRdb under 2018. The sequencing machine was an Illumina HiSeq 2000. TCR beta CDR3 regions were amplified from RNA transcripts for repertoire sequencing. A first-round RT-PCR used HTBI primers with the Qiagen OneStep RT-PCR kit, followed by a second-round multiplex PCR, size selection and purification. TCRdb took the public reads, trimmed them with fastp at Q25, ran MiXCR for clone calling and kept in-frame beta chains. Rows matching on CDR3 protein sequence are summarized as one entry with the most common DNA and genes. The sample table records some 1.1 million distinct CDR3 sequences; roughly 35% of these occur just once. The ten largest clones capture around 10% of the sample. Input material: peripheral blood or thyroid tissue (not recorded which). The receptor source for this set is an adult man with Graves' hyperthyroidism.

CDR3 nucleotide sequence: TGTGCCTGGAGTAGGGACAGGGGCGATCAGCCCCAGCATTTT. This sequence encodes CAWSRDRGDQPQHF. V usage is TRBV30 and J usage is TRBJ1-5; TRBD1 matches 10 bases. This CDR3 contains 14 residues. The V and J ends lost 2 bases and 5 bases, in that order; junction bases with no gene match: 3. Per the germline V gene, CDR1 is GTSNPN and CDR2 is SVGIG (reference sequence).

This clonotype was seen more than once but under ten times. The chain employs TRBV6-2 or TRBV6-3 and TRBJ2-2, with a weak D call TRBD1 (5 bases). Trimming removed 7 bases at V and 0 bases at J, with 12 bases between. Germline V gives CDR1 MNHEY, CDR2 SVGEGT. This CDR3 contains 15 residues. This CDR3 is CASNVRVPNTGELFF. In DNA form, the CDR3 reads TGTGCCAGCAACGTCAGGGTACCGAACACCGGGGAGCTGTTTTTT.

There are many counts of this clonotype. The junction does not match germline at one end; this may be a read error. The chain carries TRBV5-1 and TRBJ1-1; D is perhaps TRBD1 (6 bases). CDR3 length equals 12 residues. From germline, CDR1 is SGHRS and CDR2 YFSETQ. CDR3 loop: CASSLGRGEAFF. The CDR3 DNA reads TGCGCCAGCAGTTTGGGCAGGGGTGAAGCTTTCTTT.

This clonotype was detected ten times or more. The rearrangement links TRBV19 to TRBJ2-7; the D call may be TRBD1 or TRBD2 (5 bases each). Deletions cut 3 bases from V and 7 bases from J, with 10 bases between. Germline V gives CDR1 LNHDA, CDR2 SQIVND (reference sequence). The CDR3 totals 12 residues. CDR3 DNA sequence: TGTGCCAGTAGTATTGAGGGGAGTGAGCAGTACTTC. It yields the protein CASSIEGSEQYF.